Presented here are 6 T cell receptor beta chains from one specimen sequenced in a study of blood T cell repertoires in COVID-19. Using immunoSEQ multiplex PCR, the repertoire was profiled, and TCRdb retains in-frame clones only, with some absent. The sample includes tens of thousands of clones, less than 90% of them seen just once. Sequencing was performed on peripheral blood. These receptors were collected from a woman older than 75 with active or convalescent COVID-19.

Written as DNA, the CDR3 is TGCGCCAGCAGCTTTAATGGGGCCAGCAATCAGCCCCAGCATTTT. As protein: CASSFNGASNQPQHF. V and J are TRBV5-1 and TRBJ1-5; D may be TRBD1 (5 bases). The CDR3 runs to 15 residues. Per germline, CDR1 SGHRS and CDR2 YFSETQ. V was clipped by 2 bases and J by 1 base, with 10 bases between them.

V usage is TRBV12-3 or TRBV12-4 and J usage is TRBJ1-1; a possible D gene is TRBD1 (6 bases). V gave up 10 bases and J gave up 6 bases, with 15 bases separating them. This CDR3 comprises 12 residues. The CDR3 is CAIRGGDAEAFF. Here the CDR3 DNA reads TGTGCCATCCGGGGGGGCGACGCTGAAGCTTTCTTT.

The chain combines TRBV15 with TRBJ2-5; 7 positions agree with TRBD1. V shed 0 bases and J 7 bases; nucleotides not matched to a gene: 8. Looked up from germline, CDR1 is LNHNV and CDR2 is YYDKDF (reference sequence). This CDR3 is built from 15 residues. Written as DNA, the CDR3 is TGTGCCACCAGCAGAGATCTAACAGGGGTTGGGACCCAGTACTTC. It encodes CATSRDLTGVGTQYF. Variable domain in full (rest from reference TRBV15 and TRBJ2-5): DAMVIQNPRYQVTQFGKPVTLSCSQTLNHNVMYWYQQKSSQAPKLLFHYYDKDFNNEADTPDNFQSRRPNTSFCFLDIRSPGLGDTAMYLCATSRDLTGVGTQYFGPGTRLLVL.

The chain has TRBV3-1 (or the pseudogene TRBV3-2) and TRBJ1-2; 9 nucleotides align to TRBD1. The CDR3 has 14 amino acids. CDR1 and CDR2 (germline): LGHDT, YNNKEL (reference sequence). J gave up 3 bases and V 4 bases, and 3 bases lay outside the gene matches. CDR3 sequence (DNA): TGTGCCAGCAGCCGGACAGGGGCGGACTATGGCTACACCTTC. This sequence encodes CASSRTGADYGYTF.

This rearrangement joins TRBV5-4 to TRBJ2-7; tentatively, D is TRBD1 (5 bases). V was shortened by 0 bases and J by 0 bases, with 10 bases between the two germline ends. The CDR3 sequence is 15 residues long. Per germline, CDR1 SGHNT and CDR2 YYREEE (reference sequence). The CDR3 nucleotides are TGTGCCAGCAGCTTGGAGGGGCGGCCCTCCTACGAGCAGTACTTC. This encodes CASSLEGRPSYEQYF. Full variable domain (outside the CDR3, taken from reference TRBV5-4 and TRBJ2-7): ETGVTQSPTHLIKTRGQQVTLRCSSQSGHNTVSWYQQALGQGPQFIFQYYREEENGRGNFPPRFSGLQFPNYSSELNVNALELDDSALYLCASSLEGRPSYEQYFGPGTRLTVT.

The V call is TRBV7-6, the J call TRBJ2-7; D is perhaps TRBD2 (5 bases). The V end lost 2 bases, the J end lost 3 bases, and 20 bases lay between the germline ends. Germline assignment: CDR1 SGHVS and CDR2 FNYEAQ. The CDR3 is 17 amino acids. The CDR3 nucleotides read TGTGCCAGCAGCTTAATTTGTTGGGAGCAGCACCACTACGAGCAGTACTTC. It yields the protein CASSLICWEQHHYEQYF.